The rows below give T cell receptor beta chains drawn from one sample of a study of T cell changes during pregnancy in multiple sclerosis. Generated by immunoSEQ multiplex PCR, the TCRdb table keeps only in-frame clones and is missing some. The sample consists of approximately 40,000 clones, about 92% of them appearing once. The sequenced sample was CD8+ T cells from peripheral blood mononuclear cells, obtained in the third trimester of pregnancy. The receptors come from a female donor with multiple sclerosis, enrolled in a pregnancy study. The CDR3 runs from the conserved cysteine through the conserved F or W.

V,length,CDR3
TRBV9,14,CASSLAGAYNEQFF
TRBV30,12,CALGGTQETQYF
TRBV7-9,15,CASSFGVAMNTEAFF
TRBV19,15,CASSSRTGDVYGYTF
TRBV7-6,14,CASSSSGAGDTQYF
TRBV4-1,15,CASSRIAGGPDTQYF
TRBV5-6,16,CASSLGLAGGTDTQYF
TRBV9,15,CASSVFERQDYGYTF
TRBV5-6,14,CASSPGLGGQPQHF
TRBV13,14,CASIPGTSLTEAFF
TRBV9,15,CASSVGGDPLYEQYF
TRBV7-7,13,CASSFGLNNEQFF
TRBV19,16,CASSVGLLGSYNEQFF
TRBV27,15,CASSLSAGGGEKLFF
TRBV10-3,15,CAISELQGLNTEAFF
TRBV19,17,CASSMFGQGYDTGELFF
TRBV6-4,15,CASSDSSGGANEQFF
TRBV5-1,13,CASSLPGSDEQFF
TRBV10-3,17,CAISERNRDSGANVLTF
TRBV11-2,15,CASSLDSLSNQPQHF
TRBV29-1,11,CSVELSETQYF
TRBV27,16,CASSLLPRDRAEKLFF
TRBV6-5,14,CASGEGFIKDGYTF